One and the same sample provided the 12 T cell receptor beta chains below, sequenced in a study of CD8+ T cells in alopecia areata. Sequencing used cDNA as its template, made by extracting RNA and reverse transcribing it. Some clones are missing from TCRdb's copy, which holds only in-frame ones; the method was immunoSEQ multiplex PCR. Of roughly 140,000 clones in the sample, less than 65% were seen once. The source material was CD8+ T cells sorted from blood. The source of these receptors is a human donor in good health.

As DNA, the CDR3 is TGTGCCAGCAGCCAAGATCAGGATGGCCAACTGGAGCCCCAGCATTTT. Translated: CASSQDQDGQLEPQHF. The chain recombines TRBV4-2 with TRBJ1-5; D unclear. Germline values: CDR1 LGHNA, CDR2 YNFKEQ. The CDR3 is made up of 16 amino acids. V dropped 0 bases and J dropped 8 bases, with 17 bases sitting between them.

The CDR3 protein is CASSLGANEQFF. CDR3 nucleotides: TGTGCCAGCAGTTTAGGGGCAAATGAGCAGTTCTTC. The V and J genes are TRBV27 and TRBJ2-1, with D possibly being TRBD1 (5 bases). Germline V gene lookup returns CDR1 MNHEY and CDR2 SMNVEV (reference sequence). The V end lost 2 bases, the J end lost 7 bases, and 6 bases lay between the germline ends. This CDR3 region has 12 residues.

The V and J genes are TRBV10-2 and TRBJ2-3, with 11 bases that match TRBD2. This CDR3 spans 16 amino acids. CDR1 and CDR2 from the germline V gene are WSHSY and SAAADI. With V trimmed by 3 bases and J by 3 bases, 5 bases remained unmatched. CDR3 in DNA: TGCGCCAGCAGTGACCCTAGCGGGAGGAAGACAGATACGCAGTATTTT. Amino acid sequence: CASSDPSGRKTDTQYF.

This clone was seen only once. The CDR3 is CASSVDQAHGNTIYF. As DNA, the CDR3 is TGTGCCAGCAGCGTAGATCAAGCCCACGGAAACACCATATATTTT. The V gene is TRBV9, the J gene TRBJ1-3; unclear D gene. Trimming shortened V by 0 bases and J by 4 bases, and 11 bases separated the two germline ends. The CDR3 runs to 15 residues. The germline CDR1 and CDR2 sequences are SGDLS and YYNGEE.

V and J are TRBV5-1 and TRBJ2-1, with a tentative D call TRBD2 (5 bases). CDR3 length: 16 amino acids. Germline CDR1 reads SGHRS; CDR2 reads YFSETQ. The germline V and J ends were trimmed by 2 bases and 4 bases, with 16 bases remaining between them. CDR3 region: CASSLGRAAPYNEQFF. DNA of the CDR3: TGCGCCAGCAGCTTAGGGCGGGCGGCCCCTTACAATGAGCAGTTCTTC.

This clone was picked up a small number of times. This rearrangement joins TRBV9 to TRBJ2-1; TRBD2 matches 16 bases. Germline CDR1 reads SGDLS; CDR2 reads YYNGEE. This CDR3 comprises 18 residues. V lost 4 bases and J lost 7; bases outside the gene matches: 11. The CDR3 spells CASSTPGLAGGPNNEQFF. CDR3 DNA: TGTGCCAGCAGCACTCCGGGACTAGCGGGAGGGCCCAATAATGAGCAGTTCTTC.

The rearrangement joins TRBV27 to TRBJ2-7, with D perhaps matching TRBD1 (6 bases). The CDR3 totals 15 residues. The germline CDR1 and CDR2 sequences are MNHEY and SMNVEV (reference sequence). The V and J ends lost 5 bases and 0 bases respectively, with 14 bases between them. For the CDR3, the DNA is TGTGCCAGCAGTCCCGGGCAGGGGAGCTCCTACGAGCAGTACTTC. This encodes CASSPGQGSSYEQYF.

DNA for the CDR3: TGTGCCACCACGGGGGGCTATGGCTACACCTTC. It translates to CATTGGYGYTF. The rearrangement joins TRBV27 to TRBJ1-2; D is possibly TRBD1 (5 bases). Trimming cost V 10 bases and J 4 bases, with 10 bases left between them. CDR1 MNHEY and CDR2 SMNVEV come from the germline V gene (reference sequence). The CDR3 has 11 residues.

V usage is TRBV15 and J usage is TRBJ2-5; weak D call: TRBD1 (6 bases). Between the trimmed V and J ends, which lost 5 bases and 4 bases, there was a span of 14 bases. This CDR3 comprises 14 residues. The germline V gene encodes CDR1 LNHNV and CDR2 YYDKDF (reference sequence). The CDR3 DNA reads as TGTGCCACCAGCCAAGACAGGCTGGGAGAGACCCAGTACTTC. This codes for CATSQDRLGETQYF.

This clone was detected only a few times. V gene TRBV11-2 combines with J gene TRBJ2-7; D tentatively reads TRBD1 or TRBD2 (5 bases each). From germline, CDR1 is SGHAT and CDR2 FQNNGV. CDR3 length equals 12 residues. V was trimmed by 5 bases and J by 8 bases, leaving 13 bases between them. CDR3 loop: CASSPLRDQQYF. The CDR3, as DNA: TGTGCCAGCAGCCCTCTAAGGGACCAGCAGTACTTC.

Points on this clone: Other nucleotide sequences in the sample specify the same CDR3. V gene TRBV29-1 combines with J gene TRBJ1-2; TRBD1 is a possible D gene (6 bases). Trimming stripped 3 bases from V and 7 bases from J, with 9 bases between. The CDR3 is made up of 11 amino acids. Germline CDR1 is SQVTM and CDR2 is ANQGSEA. The CDR3 coding sequence is TGCAGCGTTGAGGACAGAGGTGGCTACACCTTC. This codes for CSVEDRGGYTF.

The CDR3 region is CASSLVQGEETQYF. CDR3 in DNA: TGTGCCAGCAGCTTGGTACAGGGAGAGGAGACCCAGTACTTC. V is TRBV7-9 and J is TRBJ2-5; TRBD1 might be the D (6 bases). CDR1 SEHNR and CDR2 FQNEAQ come from the germline V gene (reference sequence). V was clipped by 3 bases and J by 5 bases, with 13 bases between them. This CDR3 spans 14 amino acids.